The 31 T cell receptor beta chains reported below all come from one sample, sequenced in a study of blood T cell repertoires in COVID-19. Profiled with immunoSEQ multiplex PCR; TCRdb holds only in-frame clones, not every one. The sample has 95,000 to 150,000 clones, about four fifths seen once. Sequencing was carried out using peripheral blood. The source of these receptors is a man between 60 and 75 years old with active or convalescent COVID-19.

The chain combines TRBV7-6 with TRBJ1-2; no definite D call. The CDR3 sequence is 13 residues long. V dropped 1 base and J dropped 8 bases, with 11 bases sitting between them. Germline V gives CDR1 SGHVS, CDR2 FNYEAQ. The CDR3 nucleotides are TGTGCCAGCAGCTTAGGGGAGGGTGGGGGCTACACCTTC. Translation gives CASSLGEGGGYTF.

The table lists this clone with a few counts. The CDR3 DNA reads as TGCGCCAGCAGCCCGACACAGGGCCCCTGGACTGAAGCTTTCTTT. Amino acids: CASSPTQGPWTEAFF. V usage is TRBV5-1 and J usage is TRBJ1-1; D possibly corresponds to TRBD1 (6 bases). V shed 4 bases and J shed 5 bases, with 18 bases lying between them. This CDR3 comprises 15 residues. Germline assignment: CDR1 SGHRS and CDR2 YFSETQ.

With regard to this clone: Other nucleotide sequences from this sample produce the same CDR3. V and J are TRBV29-1 and TRBJ1-3, with D perhaps TRBD1 (5 bases). The CDR3 extends over 14 amino acids. Germline CDR1 is SQVTM and CDR2 is ANQGSEA. V lost 3 bases, J lost 1 base, and 10 bases lay in between. CDR3 in amino acids: CSVDSGGSGNTIYF. As DNA, the CDR3 is TGCAGCGTTGACAGTGGGGGGTCTGGAAACACCATATATTTT.

This clone came up a few times. The rearrangement links TRBV7-8 to TRBJ2-1; 8 bases line up with TRBD1. This CDR3 comprises 15 residues. Losses at the gene ends were 2 bases for V and 3 bases for J; bases not matched to a gene: 3. The V gene's germline CDR1 is SGHVS and CDR2 FQNEAQ. This chain's CDR3 is CASSLSGGGYNEQFF. The CDR3 DNA follows: TGTGCCAGCAGCTTATCAGGGGGCGGCTACAATGAGCAGTTCTTC.

The chain recombines TRBV5-8 with TRBJ2-7, with a weak D call TRBD1 (6 bases). Germline V lookup: CDR1 SGHTS, CDR2 YDEGEE. Trimming took off 3 bases at V and 1 base at J, with 20 bases between the two ends. This CDR3 spans 17 amino acids. The CDR3 sequence: CASSSYRDRRTSYEQYF. The CDR3 DNA reads TGTGCCAGCAGCTCTTACAGGGACCGCCGGACGTCCTACGAGCAGTACTTC.

V and J are TRBV11-3 and TRBJ2-1, with 8 positions matching TRBD2. CDR1 SGHNT and CDR2 YENEEA come from the germline V gene. The CDR3 runs to 15 residues. V shed 1 base, J shed 8 bases, and the junction held 7 bases outside the gene matches. CDR3 amino acids: CASSLGGTSNDEQFF. The CDR3 coding sequence is TGTGCCAGCAGCTTAGGGGGGACTAGTAACGATGAGCAGTTCTTC.

The chain is built from TRBV5-1 and TRBJ1-1; D ambiguous. The germline V and J ends were trimmed by 0 bases and 6 bases, with 6 bases remaining between them. This CDR3 has 12 residues. Germline V gene sequence: CDR1 SGHRS, CDR2 YFSETQ. The CDR3 sequence is CASSLEEPEAFF. CDR3 in DNA: TGCGCCAGCAGCTTGGAAGAGCCTGAAGCTTTCTTT.

This clone occurred a few times. The chain carries TRBV24-1 and TRBJ2-3; 13 bases match TRBD2. The CDR3 runs 17 residues. Germline V gene sequence: CDR1 KGHDR, CDR2 SFDVKD. Trimming cost V 5 bases and J 4 bases; bases outside gene matches: 8. CDR3 protein: CATSALTSGRRADTQYF. In DNA, the CDR3 is TGTGCCACCAGTGCCCTGACTAGCGGGAGGAGGGCAGATACGCAGTATTTT.

V gene TRBV3-1 (or the pseudogene TRBV3-2) combines with J gene TRBJ2-2, with 7 bases that match TRBD2. The germline V gene has CDR1 LGHDT and CDR2 YNNKEL (reference sequence). The V gene end was trimmed by 6 bases and the J gene end by 1 base; junction bases not matched to a gene: 5. CDR3 length equals 15 residues. The CDR3 DNA sequence: TGTGCCAGCAGGCCTCGGGAGGTGAACACCGGGGAGCTGTTTTTT. The encoded protein is CASRPREVNTGELFF.

This chain links TRBV28 with TRBJ2-7, with a weak D call TRBD2 (6 bases). V lost 1 base to trimming and J lost 2 bases, with 15 bases between them. This CDR3 comprises 16 residues. CDR1 MDHEN and CDR2 SYDVKM come from the germline V gene. The CDR3 coding sequence is TGTGCCAGCAGTTTATTGGGGGGAGGTAAGACCTACGAGCAGTACTTC. It is translated as CASSLLGGGKTYEQYF. Filled out from reference TRBV28 and TRBJ2-7, the complete variable domain reads DVKVTQSSRYLVKRTGEKVFLECVQDMDHENMFWYRQDPGLGLRLIYFSYDVKMKEKGDIPEGYSVSREKKERFSLILESASTNQTSMYLCASSLLGGGKTYEQYFGPGTRLTVT.

This clone turned up a few times. This rearrangement joins TRBV6-1 to TRBJ2-5; D gene unclear. The CDR3 is 12 amino acids. V was pared by 2 bases and J by 5 bases, with 6 bases between. From germline, CDR1 is MNHNS and CDR2 SASEGT. The CDR3 DNA reads as TGTGCCAGCAGTGAACTCCCGGAGACCCAGTACTTC. It is translated as CASSELPETQYF.

The gene calls are TRBV7-8 and TRBJ1-1; 9 nucleotides line up with TRBD1. After removal of 1 base from V and 3 bases from J, the junction contained 6 bases not matched to a gene. The CDR3 runs 16 residues. Germline assignment: CDR1 SGHVS and CDR2 FQNEAQ. The CDR3 here is CASSLESGQGYTEAFF. DNA of the CDR3: TGTGCCAGCAGCTTAGAATCCGGACAGGGGTACACTGAAGCTTTCTTT.

The chain has TRBV29-1 and TRBJ2-7, with 9 positions matching TRBD1. The germline CDR1 and CDR2 sequences are SQVTM and ANQGSEA. V dropped 3 bases and J dropped 2; count of bases not matched to a gene: 5. This CDR3 contains 14 residues. The CDR3 reads CSVEGTGITYEQYF. The CDR3, as DNA: TGCAGCGTTGAGGGGACAGGGATAACCTACGAGCAGTACTTC.

This chain joins TRBV3-1 (or the pseudogene TRBV3-2) and TRBJ1-2; D gene unclear. Germline V gene lookup returns CDR1 LGHDT and CDR2 YNNKEL (reference sequence). V lost 0 bases to trimming and J lost 2 bases, with 10 bases between them. The CDR3 loop spans 15 amino acids. The CDR3 DNA reads TGTGCCAGCAGCCAAGATCCCTCGGTGAACTATGGCTACACCTTC. Its translation is CASSQDPSVNYGYTF.

This clone was seen a few times. The chain employs TRBV5-1 and TRBJ1-1, with D perhaps TRBD1 (5 bases). CDR1 is SGHRS and CDR2 is YFSETQ in the germline V gene. The CDR3 length is 16 residues. V lost 5 bases and J 10 bases, leaving 27 bases between the germline ends. The CDR3 nucleotides are TGCGCCAGCAGTTCCGGCCCCCGGAGAAAGGGAAGGGGAGCTTTCTTT. It translates to CASSSGPRRKGRGAFF.

The chain joins TRBV5-6 to TRBJ2-7, with 10 positions matching TRBD2. The ends lost 0 bases at V and 3 bases at J; junction bases unmatched: 3. The CDR3 contains 15 residues. Germline lookup yields CDR1 SGHDT and CDR2 YYEEEE. The CDR3 region has the DNA TGTGCCAGCAGCTTGGCCGGGACTAGCGTCTACGAGCAGTACTTC. This translates into CASSLAGTSVYEQYF.

The chain couples TRBV4-3 to TRBJ1-5; D call uncertain. The V gene's germline CDR1 is LGHNA and CDR2 YSLEER. V was pared by 0 bases and J by 6 bases, with 12 bases between. The CDR3 spans 15 residues. CDR3 DNA: TGCGCCAGCAGCCAAGATCGGAGTGTAAGTCAGCCCCAGCATTTT. Amino acid sequence: CASSQDRSVSQPQHF.

V is TRBV3-1 (or the pseudogene TRBV3-2) and J is TRBJ2-1, with D tentatively TRBD1 (7 bases). The V end was cut by 0 bases, the J end by 2 bases, with 14 bases between. Germline lookup yields CDR1 LGHDT and CDR2 YNNKEL (reference sequence). The CDR3 has 17 amino acids. CDR3 coding DNA: TGTGCCAGCAGCCAAGATCAGGGGGGAGTTGCCTACAATGAGCAGTTCTTC. This sequence encodes CASSQDQGGVAYNEQFF.

The chain recombines TRBV4-3 with TRBJ1-2; no firm D call. The CDR3 sequence is 16 residues long. V lost 0 bases and J 0 bases, leaving 11 bases between the germline ends. Looked up from germline, CDR1 is LGHNA and CDR2 is YSLEER. This chain's CDR3 is CASSQDPGSANYGYTF. DNA of the CDR3: TGCGCCAGCAGCCAAGATCCGGGGTCAGCTAACTATGGCTACACCTTC.

In its sample, this clone was seen many times. This chain joins TRBV21-1 and TRBJ1-3; TRBD1, the D gene given by the table, was not confirmed from the DNA. TRBV21-1 is designated a pseudogene. This CDR3 region has 15 residues. CDR3 region: CASSRTGEVGNTIYF. CDR3 bases: TGTGCCAGCAGCCGAACAGGGGAGGTTGGAAACACCATATATTTT.

The rearrangement joins TRBV5-1 to TRBJ2-7; D may be TRBD1 (5 bases). The CDR3 runs 13 residues. From germline, CDR1 is SGHRS and CDR2 YFSETQ. The V end was cut by 4 bases, the J end by 3 bases, with 11 bases between. CDR3 sequence (DNA): TGCGCCAGCAGCAGGGGATTAGACTACGAGCAGTACTTC. Protein: CASSRGLDYEQYF.

This clone was recorded only once. The rearrangement uses TRBV7-2 and TRBJ2-7; D is ambiguous. V was trimmed by 3 bases and J by 0 bases, leaving 6 bases between them. Germline V gene data show CDR1 as SGHTA and CDR2 as FQGNSA. The CDR3 length is 13 residues. This CDR3 is CASSFTSSYEQYF. CDR3 DNA sequence: TGTGCCAGCAGCTTCACAAGCTCCTACGAGCAGTACTTC.

J is TRBJ2-5 and V is TRBV9, with 10 bases identical to TRBD2. Looked up from germline, CDR1 is SGDLS and CDR2 is YYNGEE. V was clipped by 1 base and J by 2 bases; unmatched bases: 8. The CDR3 contains 17 residues. The CDR3 spells CASSVSGTSASQETQYF. CDR3 bases: TGTGCCAGCAGCGTATCAGGGACTAGCGCGAGTCAAGAGACCCAGTACTTC. The entire variable domain, with the rest obtained from reference TRBV9 and TRBJ2-5, is as follows: DSGVTQTPKHLITATGQRVTLRCSPRSGDLSVYWYQQSLDQGLQFLIQYYNGEERAKGNILERFSAQQFPDLHSELNLSSLELGDSALYFCASSVSGTSASQETQYFGPGTRLLVL.

V gene TRBV5-1 combines with J gene TRBJ2-7; TRBD2 matches 10 bases. Germline-derived CDR1 and CDR2 are SGHRS and YFSETQ. The CDR3 loop spans 15 amino acids. V was pared by 3 bases and J by 3 bases, with 6 bases of the junction left unmatched. CDR3 residues: CASSSSSGRGYEQYF. CDR3 bases: TGCGCCAGCAGCTCCTCTAGCGGGAGAGGCTACGAGCAGTACTTC.

The chain has TRBV5-1 and TRBJ2-3, with 7 bases matching TRBD1. The trim removed 2 bases at V and 4 bases at J, leaving 7 bases unmatched. This CDR3 contains 15 residues. The germline gives CDR1 SGHRS, CDR2 YFSETQ. CDR3 sequence (DNA): TGCGCCAGCAGCTTATGGGACAGTCGCCCAGATACGCAGTATTTT. Its translation is CASSLWDSRPDTQYF.

The chain links TRBV28 to TRBJ2-7, with D possibly matching TRBD1 (5 bases). Germline values: CDR1 MDHEN, CDR2 SYDVKM. The V end was cut by 11 bases, the J end by 6 bases, with 17 bases between. CDR3 length: 12 amino acids. CDR3: CASGPRAREQYF. The CDR3 bases are TGTGCCTCCGGACCCAGGGCCCGCGAGCAGTACTTC.

This chain uses TRBV18 with TRBJ2-1; possible D gene TRBD2, 5 bases. Deletions cut 4 bases from V and 7 bases from J, with 17 bases between. This CDR3 contains 15 residues. The germline CDR1 and CDR2 sequences are KGHSH and LQKENI. CDR3 nucleotides: TGTGCCAGCTCACTGACTGCGCCCCCGGGGAATGAGCAGTTCTTC. It encodes CASSLTAPPGNEQFF.

The chain couples TRBV6-6 to TRBJ1-4; D gene ambiguous. CDR3 length equals 14 residues. Germline values: CDR1 MNHNY, CDR2 SVGAGI (reference sequence). Trimming removed 7 bases at V and 6 bases at J, with 15 bases between. The CDR3 spells CASTGGQPYEKLFF. For the CDR3, the DNA is TGTGCCAGCACCGGAGGGCAGCCGTATGAAAAACTGTTTTTT.

The rearrangement uses TRBV19 and TRBJ2-1; 8 bases are a match to TRBD1. Germline V gives CDR1 LNHDA, CDR2 SQIVND (reference sequence). This CDR3 has 13 residues. Trimming took 11 bases from V and 4 from J; bases not matched to a gene: 7. In DNA form, the CDR3 reads TGTGCCGGAACAGGGGGGCTTTACAATGAGCAGTTCTTC. Protein: CAGTGGLYNEQFF.

V is TRBV6-5 and J is TRBJ1-1; no clear D. The CDR3 totals 13 residues. In germline, CDR1 is MNHEY, CDR2 SVGAGI. Trimming left V 6 bases short and J 5 bases short, with 13 bases between. The chain's CDR3 is CASSTKRSTEAFF. CDR3 DNA: TGTGCCAGCAGCACAAAACGGAGTACTGAAGCTTTCTTT.

This chain links TRBV15 with TRBJ1-2; TRBD1 matches 7 bases. The CDR3 totals 16 residues. Germline CDR1 and CDR2: LNHNV and YYDKDF (reference sequence). J was trimmed by 4 bases and V by 4 bases; bases with no gene match: 12. The CDR3 sequence: CATSTSTGTHIYGYTF. CDR3 in DNA: TGTGCCACCAGCACCTCGACAGGGACTCACATCTATGGCTACACCTTC.